This TCR beta chain was retrieved from a study of T cell responses to AZD1222 COVID-19 vaccine. This clone has just a few counts. What it recognizes is unknown. CDR3 size: 13 residues. V lost 9 bases and J lost 0, with 9 bases in between. The germline gives CDR1 ENHRY, CDR2 SYGVKD. Study observations and caveats: Donors, mostly white British, included more females; clonal diversity was possibly underestimated. AZD1222 recipients seropositive at baseline numbered only six or seven. Across spike, vaccine-associated CD4 TCRs were found, dominant at 160-218 and 743-854.

Some clones are missing from TCRdb's copy, which holds only in-frame ones; the method was immunoSEQ multiplex PCR. This table has tens of thousands of clones, 70% to 90% appearing once. This sample comprised peripheral blood, obtained on day 0 of AZD1222 vaccination. This sequence originates from an adult in good health. The chain uses TRBV10-3 and TRBJ1-3; TRBD1 is a possible D gene (5 bases). CDR3 sequence (DNA): TGTGCCATTCGACAGCCCTCTGGAAACACCATATATTTT. Translated, it gives CAIRQPSGNTIYF.